The sequence of this T cell receptor beta chain was determined in a study of blood T cell repertoires in COVID-19. The wider study: Sites across the United States, Italy and Spain contributed samples from acute and convalescent COVID-19. T cells, B-cell-depleted T cells, or PBMCs provided the cDNA or gDNA that served as material.

CDR3 length equals 13 residues. CDR1 is MNHEY, CDR2 SVGAGI, per germline. V was shortened by 10 bases and J by 1 base, with 13 bases between the two germline ends. Original processing notes: Scientists estimated how many nucleated cells there were by amplifying reference gene primers. Some clones are missing from TCRdb's copy, which holds only in-frame ones; the method was immunoSEQ multiplex PCR. That table furnishes V, J and clone size, whereas the DNA furnished D and trimming. The data contain hundreds of thousands of clones, more than 75% of them seen just once; the ten biggest clones take up under 5%.

The chain has TRBV6-5 and TRBJ1-1, with TRBD1 as a possible D gene (6 bases). The source is a woman aged 45 to 65 with active or convalescent COVID-19. Source material: peripheral blood. CDR3 sequence reads: CATYRVSNTEAFF. The CDR3 nucleotides are TGTGCCACTTACAGGGTATCGAACACTGAAGCTTTCTTT.